These 4 T cell receptor beta chains share one sample of origin, sequenced in a study of blood T cells in healthy people across ages. Combining a sample-barcoded 5' primer with a J-beta primer mix, a second PCR ran for about 6 to 12 cycles. TCRdb re-called the 5' RACE reads with MiXCR, one entry per CDR3 protein. Among 890,000 or so distinct CDR3 sequences, 62% were seen once, and the ten largest hold around a quarter. Sequenced: blood. These receptors originate from a man aged 25-40 years in good health.

J is TRBJ2-7 and V is TRBV6-2 or TRBV6-3; 10 bases match TRBD2. The CDR3 contains 14 residues. The germline V gene has CDR1 MNHEY and CDR2 SVGEGT. The J segment lost 3 bases and the V segment lost 7 bases, leaving 6 bases of the junction unmatched. The CDR3 DNA follows: TGTGCCAGCACCCAACTAGCGGGGAGCTACGAGCAGTACTTC. Its translation is CASTQLAGSYEQYF.

The chain has TRBV13 and TRBJ1-1; a weak D match, TRBD1 (5 bases). Germline V gene lookup returns CDR1 PRHDT and CDR2 FYEKMQ (reference sequence). The CDR3 runs 14 residues. With 5 bases removed from V and 8 bases from J, the gap between germline ends came to 18 bases. The CDR3 region is CASSPKTEFFEAFF. DNA of the CDR3: TGTGCCAGCAGCCCGAAGACAGAATTTTTCGAAGCTTTCTTT.

CDR3 residues: CASSRRQAQYGYTF. As DNA, the CDR3 is TGTGCCAGCAGCAGACGACAGGCGCAATATGGCTACACCTTC. V usage is TRBV5-5 and J usage is TRBJ1-2, with D perhaps TRBD1 (6 bases). CDR3 size: 14 residues. V was trimmed by 4 bases and J by 5 bases, leaving 15 bases between them. CDR1 is SGHKS and CDR2 is YYEKEE in the germline V gene (reference sequence). The full variable domain, with the rest looked up from reference TRBV5-5 and TRBJ1-2, is DAGVTQSPTHLIKTRGQQVTLRCSPISGHKSVSWYQQVLGQGPQFIFQYYEKEERGRGNFPDRFSARQFPNYSSELNVNALLLGDSALYLCASSRRQAQYGYTFGSGTRLTVV.

The chain couples TRBV15 to TRBJ1-1, with no clear D. There are 17 residues in the CDR3. CDR1 LNHNV and CDR2 YYDKDF come from the germline V gene (reference sequence). Trimming stripped 0 bases from V and 6 bases from J, with 20 bases between. The CDR3 is CATSRDRGRGGRPEAFF. The CDR3 DNA follows: TGTGCCACCAGCAGAGATCGCGGTCGGGGTGGCAGGCCTGAAGCTTTCTTT.